The sequence of this T cell receptor beta chain was determined in a study of PD-L1 blockade in urothelial cancer. The time point denotes: peripheral blood 6 weeks after treatment start. The CDR3 extends over 15 amino acids. Germline CDR1 reads MNHEY; CDR2 reads SVGAGI. Trimming removed 2 bases from V and 5 bases from J, with 12 bases in between. Produced via immunoSEQ multiplex PCR; TCRdb's table is partial and in-frame only. This sample carries around 66,000 clones, about 90% of them seen once, and the ten largest clones take roughly 10%. The chain carries TRBV6-5 and TRBJ2-2; D possibly corresponds to TRBD2 (5 bases). The origin of this receptor is a man between 60 and 75 years old with urothelial cancer. The sample was PBMCs, taken around atezolizumab (anti-PD-L1) treatment. The CDR3 sequence is CASSYGRVGTGELFF. The CDR3 DNA is TGTGCCAGCAGTTACGGGCGGGTTGGGACCGGGGAGCTGTTTTTT.